The following is a T cell receptor (beta chain) sequence with its context. Its antigen is unknown. This record belongs to a study of radiotherapy plus CTLA-4 blockade in lung cancer. The assay was immunoSEQ multiplex PCR, and TCRdb's table has in-frame clones only and misses some. Of over 70,000 clones in the sample, 75% to 90% were seen once. General study findings and limits: Researchers report tumor-derived TCR clones expanding in blood after radiotherapy plus ipilimumab. The authors reported that early blood T cell clone dynamics, with interferon-beta, best predicted response.

From germline, CDR1 is KGHSH and CDR2 LQKENI. The V and J ends lost 4 bases and 0 bases respectively, with 13 bases between them. There are 17 residues in the CDR3. The specimen comprised peripheral blood, sampled from a patient treated with radiotherapy plus ipilimumab. The chain is built from TRBV18 and TRBJ2-6; D is possibly TRBD1 (5 bases). The sequence was obtained from a human donor with non-small cell lung cancer who had a partial response to radiotherapy plus ipilimumab. The CDR3 nucleotides read TGTGCCAGCTCACTACAGGCGACCTTCTCTGGGGCCAACGTCCTGACTTTC. Its protein is CASSLQATFSGANVLTF.